This TCR beta chain appears in the sequencing data of a study of T-cell memory formation after mild COVID-19. TCRdb reprocessed the 5' RACE reads via MiXCR and lists one record per CDR3 protein. This sample carries about 190,000 distinct CDR3 sequences, 27% of them seen once, and the ten largest clones take over 10%. This CDR3 spans 15 amino acids. The V gene's germline CDR1 is MNHEY and CDR2 SVGAGI. Trimming removed 5 bases at V and 1 base at J, with 15 bases between. This receptor was taken from an adult woman who had mild COVID-19 (a few samples of this study predate the infection). Cell type and time point are not known. The source material was PBMCs or a T cell subset sorted from them (not recorded which). V is TRBV6-5 and J is TRBJ2-7; D remains unclear. CDR3 loop: CASSVNPLVSYEQYF. The DNA of the CDR3 is TGTGCCAGCAGTGTGAATCCCCTGGTTTCCTACGAGCAGTACTTC.